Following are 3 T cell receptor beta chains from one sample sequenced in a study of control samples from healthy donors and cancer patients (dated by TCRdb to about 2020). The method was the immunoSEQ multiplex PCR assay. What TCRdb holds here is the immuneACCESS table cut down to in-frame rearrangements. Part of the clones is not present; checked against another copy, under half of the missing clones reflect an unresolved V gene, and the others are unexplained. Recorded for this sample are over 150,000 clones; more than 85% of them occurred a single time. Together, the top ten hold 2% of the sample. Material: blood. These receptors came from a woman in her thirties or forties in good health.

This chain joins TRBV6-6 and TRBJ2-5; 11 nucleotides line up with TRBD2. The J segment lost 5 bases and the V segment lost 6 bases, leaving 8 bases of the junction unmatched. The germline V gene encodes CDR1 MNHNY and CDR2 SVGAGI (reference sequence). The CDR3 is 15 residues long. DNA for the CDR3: TGTGCCAGCAGATTTAGCGGGGGGGAAGGGGAGACCCAGTACTTC. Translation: CASRFSGGEGETQYF.

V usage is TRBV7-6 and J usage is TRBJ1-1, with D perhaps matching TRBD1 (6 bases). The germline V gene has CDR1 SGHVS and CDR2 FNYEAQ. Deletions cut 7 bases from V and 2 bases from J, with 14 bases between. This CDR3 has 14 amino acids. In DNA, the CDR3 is TGTGCCAGCACCCAGGGGCCACTCAACACTGAAGCTTTCTTT. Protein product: CASTQGPLNTEAFF.

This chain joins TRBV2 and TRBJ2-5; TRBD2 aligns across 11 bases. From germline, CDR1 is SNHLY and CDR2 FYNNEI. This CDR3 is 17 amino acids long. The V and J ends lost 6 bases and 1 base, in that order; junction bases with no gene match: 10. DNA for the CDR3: TGTGCCAGCAGGCGGTTAGCGGGGGGGTCTCTCCAAGAGACCCAGTACTTC. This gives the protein CASRRLAGGSLQETQYF.